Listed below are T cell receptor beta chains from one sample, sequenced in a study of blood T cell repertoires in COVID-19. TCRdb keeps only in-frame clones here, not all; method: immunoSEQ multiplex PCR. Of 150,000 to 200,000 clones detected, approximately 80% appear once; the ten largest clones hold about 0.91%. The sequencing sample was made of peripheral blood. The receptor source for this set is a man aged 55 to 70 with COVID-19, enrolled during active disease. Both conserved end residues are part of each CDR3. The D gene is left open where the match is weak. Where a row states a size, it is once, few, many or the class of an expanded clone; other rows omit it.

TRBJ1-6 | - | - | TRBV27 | CASTELTGRAPLHF | TGTGCCAGCACCGAACTGACAGGCCGGGCACCCCTCCACTTT
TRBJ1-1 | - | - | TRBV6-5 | CASSPRLAGDTEAFF | TGTGCCAGCAGTCCGCGACTGGCGGGGGACACTGAAGCTTTCTTT
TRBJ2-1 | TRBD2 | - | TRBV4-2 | CASSQPSGSSYNEQFF | TGTGCCAGCAGCCAGCCGAGCGGGAGTTCCTACAATGAGCAGTTCTTC
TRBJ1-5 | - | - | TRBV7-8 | CASSPYGGGQPQHF | TGTGCCAGCAGCCCCTACGGTGGCGGCCAGCCCCAGCATTTT
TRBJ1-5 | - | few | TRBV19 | CASSITGTRRNSNQPQHF | TGTGCCAGTAGTATAACCGGGACACGAAGGAATAGCAATCAGCCCCAGCATTTT
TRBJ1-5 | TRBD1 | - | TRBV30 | CAWAGTGGNQPQHF | TGTGCCTGGGCCGGGACAGGGGGCAATCAGCCCCAGCATTTT
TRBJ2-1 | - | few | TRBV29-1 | CSGARPRNEQFF | TGCAGCGGGGCAAGACCCCGCAATGAGCAGTTCTTC
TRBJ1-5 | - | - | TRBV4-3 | CASSQDPYSNQPQHF | TGCGCCAGCAGCCAAGATCCGTATAGCAATCAGCCCCAGCATTTT
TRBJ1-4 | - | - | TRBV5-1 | CASSSSSGLNEKLFF | TGCGCCAGCAGCTCCTCGTCGGGACTTAATGAAAAACTGTTTTTT
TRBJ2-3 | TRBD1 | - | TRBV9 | CASSATTGGDPTDTQYF | TGTGCCAGCAGCGCCACGACAGGGGGCGATCCCACAGATACGCAGTATTTT
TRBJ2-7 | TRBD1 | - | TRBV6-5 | CASRERQGASEQYF | TGTGCCAGCAGGGAGCGACAGGGGGCGAGTGAGCAGTACTTC
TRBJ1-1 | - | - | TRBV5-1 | CASSAEGQMNTEAFF | TGCGCCAGCAGCGCTGAAGGACAGATGAACACTGAAGCTTTCTTT
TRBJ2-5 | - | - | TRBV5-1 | CASSSGVLGETQYF | TGCGCCAGCAGTTCCGGGGTCCTTGGGGAGACCCAGTACTTC
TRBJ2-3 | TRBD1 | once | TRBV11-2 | CASSTPGQGADTQYF | TGTGCCAGCAGCACCCCGGGACAGGGGGCGGATACGCAGTATTTT
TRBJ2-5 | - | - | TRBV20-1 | CSASRPSAQETQYF | TGCAGTGCTAGTCGGCCTAGCGCCCAAGAGACCCAGTACTTC
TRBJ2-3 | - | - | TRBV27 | CASSLRAGSDTQYF | TGTGCCAGCAGTTTACGGGCGGGTTCAGATACGCAGTATTTT